This is a list of T cell receptor beta chains from one sample in a study of OX40 agonist ivuxolimab in advanced cancers. This table comes from immunoSEQ multiplex PCR, and its TCRdb copy is limited to in-frame clones, with some not included. The sample includes 75,000 to 100,000 clones, under 90% of them seen just once. The sample was CD4+ or CD8+ T cells sorted from blood, taken in a trial of the OX40 agonist ivuxolimab. The source of these receptors is an adult with an advanced solid tumor such as melanoma, head and neck, liver or kidney cancer. The CDR3 runs from the conserved cysteine through the conserved F or W. The order of the fields is D gene, J gene, V gene, clone size, CDR3 DNA, CDR3 protein. The D gene is left open where the match is weak. Expanded clones get a size class; other rows say once, few or many, or leave the size out.

>.|TRBJ1-2|TRBV5-4|once
TGTGCCAGCAGCTTGGCCCTCTCTAACGCGGGTGGCTATACCTTC
CASSLALSNAGGYTF
>TRBD1|TRBJ2-3|TRBV2|.
TGTGCCAGCGGGGGACAGGGTGTCACAGATACGCAGTATTTT
CASGGQGVTDTQYF
>.|TRBJ2-3|TRBV4-2|.
TGTGCCAGCAGCCAAGCGTTCGGAGGTCTCGTAACGGATACGCAGTATTTT
CASSQAFGGLVTDTQYF
>TRBD2|TRBJ2-7|TRBV27|.
TGTGCCAGCAAAAAGCGGGAGCTCTCCTCCTACGAGCAGTACTTC
CASKKRELSSYEQYF
>.|TRBJ2-2|TRBV5-6|once
TGTGCCAGCAGCTTGGGGAGGACAGACGGGGAGCTGTTTTTT
CASSLGRTDGELFF
>TRBD1|TRBJ2-6|TRBV19|.
TGTGCCAGCTGGCCGGGACAGGGGCTCTCTGGGGCCAACGTCCTGACTTTC
CASWPGQGLSGANVLTF
>.|TRBJ2-4|TRBV7-8|.
TGTGCCAGCAGCTTAGTAGGGGAAAACATTCAGTACTTC
CASSLVGENIQYF
>TRBD2|TRBJ2-5|TRBV11-2|.
TGTGCCAGCAGCTCGACTAGCGGTCAAGAGACCCAGTACTTC
CASSSTSGQETQYF
>TRBD2|TRBJ2-3|TRBV18|.
TGTGCCAGCTCACCTGGTAGCGGGAGTGATACGCAGTATTTT
CASSPGSGSDTQYF
>.|TRBJ2-5|TRBV14|once
TGTGCCAGCAGCCGGACGGTAGAGACCCAGTACTTC
CASSRTVETQYF
>.|TRBJ1-5|TRBV19|.
TGTGCCAGTAGTCCTACCTGGAATCAGCCCCAGCATTTT
CASSPTWNQPQHF